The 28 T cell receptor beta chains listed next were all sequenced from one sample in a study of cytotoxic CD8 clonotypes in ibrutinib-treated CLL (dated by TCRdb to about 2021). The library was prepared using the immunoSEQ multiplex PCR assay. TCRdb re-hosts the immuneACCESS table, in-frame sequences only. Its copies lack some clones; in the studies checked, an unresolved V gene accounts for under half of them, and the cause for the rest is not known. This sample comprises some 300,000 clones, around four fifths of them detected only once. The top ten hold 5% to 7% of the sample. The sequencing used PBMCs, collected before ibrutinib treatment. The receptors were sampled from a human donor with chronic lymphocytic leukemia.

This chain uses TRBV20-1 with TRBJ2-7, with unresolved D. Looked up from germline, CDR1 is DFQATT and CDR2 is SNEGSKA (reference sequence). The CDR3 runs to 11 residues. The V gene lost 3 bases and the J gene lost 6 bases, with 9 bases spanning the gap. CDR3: CSASGLFEQYF. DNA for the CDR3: TGCAGTGCTAGTGGGCTCTTCGAGCAGTACTTC.

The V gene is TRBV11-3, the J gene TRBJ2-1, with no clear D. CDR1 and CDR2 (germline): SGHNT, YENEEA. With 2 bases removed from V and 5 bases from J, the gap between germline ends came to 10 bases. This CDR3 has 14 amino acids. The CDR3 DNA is TGTGCCAGCAGCTTAAGCCGACTCAACAATGAGCAGTTCTTC. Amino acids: CASSLSRLNNEQFF.

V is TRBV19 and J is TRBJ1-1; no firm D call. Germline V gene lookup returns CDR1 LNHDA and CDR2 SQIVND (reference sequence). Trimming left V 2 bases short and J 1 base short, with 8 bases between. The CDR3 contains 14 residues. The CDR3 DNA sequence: TGTGCCAGTAGTATATTTAGGACGAACACTGAAGCTTTCTTT. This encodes CASSIFRTNTEAFF.

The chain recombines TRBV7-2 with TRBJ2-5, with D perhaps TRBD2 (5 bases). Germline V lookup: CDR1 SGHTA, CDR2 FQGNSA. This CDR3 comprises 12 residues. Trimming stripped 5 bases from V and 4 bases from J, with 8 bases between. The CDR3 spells CASSRGSETQYF. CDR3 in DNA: TGTGCCAGCAGCCGAGGGTCAGAGACCCAGTACTTC.

CDR3 sequence (DNA): TGTGCCAGTGGGACAGGGGTGAACACTGAAGCTTTCTTT. This gives the protein CASGTGVNTEAFF. The gene calls are TRBV19 and TRBJ1-1; TRBD1 matches at 10 bases. Germline lookup yields CDR1 LNHDA and CDR2 SQIVND (reference sequence). The CDR3 covers 13 residues. J lost 0 bases, V lost 8 bases, and 0 bases had no gene match.

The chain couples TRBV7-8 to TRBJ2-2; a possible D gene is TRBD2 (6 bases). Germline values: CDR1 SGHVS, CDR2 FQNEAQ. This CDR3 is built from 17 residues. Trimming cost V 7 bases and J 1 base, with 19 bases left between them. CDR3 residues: CASNMGGGPLNTGELFF. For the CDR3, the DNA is TGTGCCAGCAACATGGGGGGAGGACCCCTGAACACCGGGGAGCTGTTTTTT.

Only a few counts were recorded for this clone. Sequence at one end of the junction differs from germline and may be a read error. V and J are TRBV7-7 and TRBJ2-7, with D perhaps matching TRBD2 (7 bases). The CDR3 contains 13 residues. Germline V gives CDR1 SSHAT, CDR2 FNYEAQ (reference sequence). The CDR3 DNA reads TGTGCTAGCAGCTTAGGGGGGGTTGGCGAGCAGTACTTC. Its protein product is CASSLGGVGEQYF.

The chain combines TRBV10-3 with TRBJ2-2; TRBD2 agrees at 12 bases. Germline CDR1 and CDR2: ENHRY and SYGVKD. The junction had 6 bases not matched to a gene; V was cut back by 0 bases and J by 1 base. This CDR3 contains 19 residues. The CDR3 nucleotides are TGTGCCATCAGTGAGTCGCCTAGCGGGAGGGCGAGGAACACCGGGGAGCTGTTTTTT. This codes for CAISESPSGRARNTGELFF.

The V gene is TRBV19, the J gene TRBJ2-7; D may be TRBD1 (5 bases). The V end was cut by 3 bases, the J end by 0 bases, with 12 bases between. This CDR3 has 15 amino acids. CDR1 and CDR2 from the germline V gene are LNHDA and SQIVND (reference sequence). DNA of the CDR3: TGTGCCAGTAGTATGACAGTAGGTAGCTCCTACGAGCAGTACTTC. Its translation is CASSMTVGSSYEQYF.

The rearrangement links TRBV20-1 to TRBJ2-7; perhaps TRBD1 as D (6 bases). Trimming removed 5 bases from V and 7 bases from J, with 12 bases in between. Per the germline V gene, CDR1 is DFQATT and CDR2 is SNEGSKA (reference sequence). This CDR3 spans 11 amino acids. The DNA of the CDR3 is TGCAGTGCTCTCACAGGGTTAGAGCAGTACTTC. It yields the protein CSALTGLEQYF.

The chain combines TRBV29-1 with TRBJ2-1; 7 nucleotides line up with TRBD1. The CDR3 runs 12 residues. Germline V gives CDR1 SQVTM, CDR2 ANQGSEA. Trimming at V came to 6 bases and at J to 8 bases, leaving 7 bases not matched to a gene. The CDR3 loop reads CSVDDRVYEQFF. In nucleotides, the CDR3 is TGCAGCGTAGACGACAGGGTCTATGAGCAGTTCTTC.

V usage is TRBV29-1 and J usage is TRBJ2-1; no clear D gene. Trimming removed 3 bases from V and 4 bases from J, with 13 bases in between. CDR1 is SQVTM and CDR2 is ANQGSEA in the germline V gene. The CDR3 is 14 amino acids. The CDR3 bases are TGCAGCGTTGACGCAGGATACCGGTACAATGAGCAGTTCTTC. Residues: CSVDAGYRYNEQFF.

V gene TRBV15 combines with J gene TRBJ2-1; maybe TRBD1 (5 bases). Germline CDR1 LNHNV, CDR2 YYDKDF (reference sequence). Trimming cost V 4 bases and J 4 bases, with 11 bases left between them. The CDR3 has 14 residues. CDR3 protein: CATSKWTTYNEQFF. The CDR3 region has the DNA TGTGCCACCAGCAAATGGACAACTTACAATGAGCAGTTCTTC.

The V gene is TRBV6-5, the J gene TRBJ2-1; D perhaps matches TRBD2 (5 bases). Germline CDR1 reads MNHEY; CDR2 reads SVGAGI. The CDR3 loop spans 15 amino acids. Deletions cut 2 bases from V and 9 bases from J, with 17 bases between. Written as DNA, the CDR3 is TGTGCCAGCAGTTACGCCCGGCTAGGAGGTTCTGAGCAGTTCTTC. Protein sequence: CASSYARLGGSEQFF.

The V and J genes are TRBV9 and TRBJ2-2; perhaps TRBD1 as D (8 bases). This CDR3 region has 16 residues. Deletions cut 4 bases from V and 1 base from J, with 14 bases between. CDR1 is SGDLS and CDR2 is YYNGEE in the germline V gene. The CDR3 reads CASSPHRGGNTGELFF. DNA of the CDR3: TGTGCCAGCAGCCCCCACAGGGGGGGGAACACCGGGGAGCTGTTTTTT.

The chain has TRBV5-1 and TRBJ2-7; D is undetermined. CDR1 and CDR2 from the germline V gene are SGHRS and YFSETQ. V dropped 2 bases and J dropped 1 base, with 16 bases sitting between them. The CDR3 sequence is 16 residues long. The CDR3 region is CASSFFGYPTSYEQYF. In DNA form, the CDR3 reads TGCGCCAGCAGCTTTTTTGGGTATCCAACTTCCTACGAGCAGTACTTC. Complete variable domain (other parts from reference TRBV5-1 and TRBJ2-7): KAGVTQTPRYLIKTRGQQVTLSCSPISGHRSVSWYQQTPGQGLQFLFEYFSETQRNKGNFPGRFSGRQFSNSRSEMNVSTLELGDSALYLCASSFFGYPTSYEQYFGPGTRLTVT.

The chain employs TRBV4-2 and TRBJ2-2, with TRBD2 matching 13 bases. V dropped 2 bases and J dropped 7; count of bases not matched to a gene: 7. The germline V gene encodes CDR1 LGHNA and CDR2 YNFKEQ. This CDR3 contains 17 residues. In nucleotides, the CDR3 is TGTGCCAGCAGCCAACCGGGACTAGCGGGGAAATACGGGGAGCTGTTTTTT. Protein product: CASSQPGLAGKYGELFF.

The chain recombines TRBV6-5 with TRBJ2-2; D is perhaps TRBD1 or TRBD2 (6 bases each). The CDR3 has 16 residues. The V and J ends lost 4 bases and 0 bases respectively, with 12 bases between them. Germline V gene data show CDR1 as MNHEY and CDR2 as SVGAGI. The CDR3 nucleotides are TGTGCCAGCAGTTTCTCCGGGGGCGCGAACACCGGGGAGCTGTTTTTT. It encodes CASSFSGGANTGELFF.

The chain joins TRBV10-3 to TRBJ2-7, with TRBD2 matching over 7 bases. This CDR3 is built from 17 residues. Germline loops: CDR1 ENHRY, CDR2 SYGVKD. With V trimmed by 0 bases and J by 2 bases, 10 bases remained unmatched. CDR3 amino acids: CAISESGRGLKTYEQYF. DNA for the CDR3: TGTGCCATCAGTGAGTCGGGTCGGGGACTAAAGACCTACGAGCAGTACTTC.

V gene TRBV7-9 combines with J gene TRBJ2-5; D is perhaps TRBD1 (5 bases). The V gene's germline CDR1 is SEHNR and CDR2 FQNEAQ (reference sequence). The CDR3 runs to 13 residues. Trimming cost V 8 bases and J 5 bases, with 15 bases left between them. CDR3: CASVLGALETQYF. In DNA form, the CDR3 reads TGTGCCAGCGTCCTAGGGGCTTTGGAGACCCAGTACTTC.

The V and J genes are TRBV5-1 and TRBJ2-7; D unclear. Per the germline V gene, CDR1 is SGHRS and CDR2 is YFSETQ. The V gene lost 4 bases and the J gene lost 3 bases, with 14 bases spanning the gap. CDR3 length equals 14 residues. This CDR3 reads CASSVEGTNYEQYF. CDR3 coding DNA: TGCGCCAGCAGCGTCGAAGGTACCAACTACGAGCAGTACTTC. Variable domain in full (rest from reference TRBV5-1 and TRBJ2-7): KAGVTQTPRYLIKTRGQQVTLSCSPISGHRSVSWYQQTPGQGLQFLFEYFSETQRNKGNFPGRFSGRQFSNSRSEMNVSTLELGDSALYLCASSVEGTNYEQYFGPGTRLTVT.

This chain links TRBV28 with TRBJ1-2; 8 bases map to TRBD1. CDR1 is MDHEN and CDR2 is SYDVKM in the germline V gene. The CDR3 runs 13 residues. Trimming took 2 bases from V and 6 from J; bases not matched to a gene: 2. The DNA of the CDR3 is TGTGCCAGCAGTTTAGGACAGGGAGATGGCTACACCTTC. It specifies CASSLGQGDGYTF.

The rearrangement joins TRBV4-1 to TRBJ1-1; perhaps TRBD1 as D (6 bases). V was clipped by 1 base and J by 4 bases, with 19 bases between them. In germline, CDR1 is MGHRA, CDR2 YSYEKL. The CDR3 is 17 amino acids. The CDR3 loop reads CASSQAFSQGRSTEAFF. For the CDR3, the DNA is TGCGCCAGCAGCCAAGCGTTCTCACAGGGTCGGTCCACTGAAGCTTTCTTT.

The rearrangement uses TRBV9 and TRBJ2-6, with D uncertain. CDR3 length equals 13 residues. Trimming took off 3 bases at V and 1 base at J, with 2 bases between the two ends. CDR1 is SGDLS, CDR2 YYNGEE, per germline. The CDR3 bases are TGTGCCAGCAGCGCTTCTGGGGCCAACGTCCTGACTTTC. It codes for CASSASGANVLTF.

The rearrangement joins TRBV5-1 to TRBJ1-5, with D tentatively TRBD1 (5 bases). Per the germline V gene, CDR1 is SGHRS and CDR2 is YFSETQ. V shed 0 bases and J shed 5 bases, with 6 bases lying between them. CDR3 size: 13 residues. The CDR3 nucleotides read TGCGCCAGCAGCTTGGCGGGGGATCAGCCCCAGCATTTT. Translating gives CASSLAGDQPQHF.

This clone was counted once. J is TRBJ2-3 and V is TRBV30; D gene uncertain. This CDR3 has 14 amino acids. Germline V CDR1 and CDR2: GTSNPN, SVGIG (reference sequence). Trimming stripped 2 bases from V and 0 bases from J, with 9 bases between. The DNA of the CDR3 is TGTGCCTGGAGTAGCCGGGCTAGCACAGATACGCAGTATTTT. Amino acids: CAWSSRASTDTQYF.

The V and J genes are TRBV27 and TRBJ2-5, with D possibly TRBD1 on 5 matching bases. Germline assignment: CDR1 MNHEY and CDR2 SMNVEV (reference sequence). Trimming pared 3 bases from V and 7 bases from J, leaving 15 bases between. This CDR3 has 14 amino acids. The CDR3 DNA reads TGTGCCAGCAGTTTTCAAGGGCAGGGTGGGACCCAGTACTTC. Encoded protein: CASSFQGQGGTQYF.

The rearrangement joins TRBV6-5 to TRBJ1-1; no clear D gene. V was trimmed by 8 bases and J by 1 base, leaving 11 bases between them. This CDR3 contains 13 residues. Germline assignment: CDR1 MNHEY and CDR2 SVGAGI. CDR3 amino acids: CASRPWSNTEAFF. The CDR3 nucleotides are TGTGCCAGCCGGCCCTGGTCGAACACTGAAGCTTTCTTT.